This T cell receptor (beta chain) was captured in a study of cytomegalovirus exposure and HLA in healthy donors. Study-wide results and limits: Reportedly, cytomegalovirus status was diagnosed with high sensitivity and specificity. Despite most TCR sequences being rare, some public TCRs occurred in many donors. According to a subsequent analysis, TCR clusters identified in the first cohort showed a tendency to co-occur across the 110 or so validation repertoires. The study listed roughly 150 cytomegalovirus-associated TCR beta chains.

Using immunoSEQ multiplex PCR, the repertoire was profiled, and TCRdb retains in-frame clones only, with some absent. The sample lists around 250,000 clones, around 91% occurring once. CDR1 is MDHEN and CDR2 is SYDVKM in the germline V gene. V shed 6 bases and J shed 3 bases, with 14 bases lying between them. The CDR3 is 14 residues long. Points on this clone: Its antigen is unknown.

Sequenced input: PBMCs. This receptor was obtained from a young woman in good health and CMV-seronegative. The chain carries TRBV28 and TRBJ1-2; D possibly corresponds to TRBD1 (5 bases). The CDR3 sequence: CASRPTDSHYGYTF. CDR3 nucleotide sequence: TGTGCCAGCAGACCAACCGACAGCCACTATGGCTACACCTTC.